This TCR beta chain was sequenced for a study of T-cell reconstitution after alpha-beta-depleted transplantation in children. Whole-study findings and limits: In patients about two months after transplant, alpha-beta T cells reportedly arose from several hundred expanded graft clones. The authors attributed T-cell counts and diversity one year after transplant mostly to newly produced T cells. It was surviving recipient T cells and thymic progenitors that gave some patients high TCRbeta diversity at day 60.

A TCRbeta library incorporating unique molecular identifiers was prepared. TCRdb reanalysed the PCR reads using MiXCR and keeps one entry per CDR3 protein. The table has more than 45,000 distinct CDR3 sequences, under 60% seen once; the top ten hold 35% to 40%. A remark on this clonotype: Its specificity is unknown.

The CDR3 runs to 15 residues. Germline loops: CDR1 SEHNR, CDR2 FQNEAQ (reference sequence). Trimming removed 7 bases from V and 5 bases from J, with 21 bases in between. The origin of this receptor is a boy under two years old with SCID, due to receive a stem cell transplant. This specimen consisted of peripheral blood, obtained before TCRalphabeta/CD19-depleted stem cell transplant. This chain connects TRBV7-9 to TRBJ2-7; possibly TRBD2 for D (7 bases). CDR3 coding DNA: TGTGCCAGCACCCCTCCCAACAGGGAGGGTCACGAGCAGTACTTC. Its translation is CASTPPNREGHEQYF.